This is a list of T cell receptor beta chains from one sample in a study of blood T cell repertoires in COVID-19. Assay used: immunoSEQ multiplex PCR; TCRdb lists only in-frame clones, some missing. The table shows over 120,000 clones, with about four fifths occurring only once. The sequenced material came from peripheral blood. All receptors derive from a man aged 70 or older who had recovered from COVID-19. CDR3s include the opening cysteine and the closing phenylalanine or tryptophan. Some rows have no size entry. The others give once, few or many, or a class for an expanded clone.

.,TRBJ2-2,TRBV30,CAWSVVSGLAHGELFF
once,TRBJ1-5,TRBV7-2,CASSLASRDQPQHF
.,TRBJ2-5,TRBV18,CASSPEASGGWTQYF
.,TRBJ2-5,TRBV7-9,CASSSSDTQETQYF
.,TRBJ1-1,TRBV3-1/TRBV3-2,CASSQGSRNTEAFF
.,TRBJ1-5,TRBV28,CASSPLTGRDQPQHF
.,TRBJ2-5,TRBV5-4,CASTPGTSFAETQYF
.,TRBJ2-1,TRBV10-3,CAIGTSGAYNEQFF
.,TRBJ2-7,TRBV5-1,CASSLAGLYEQYF
.,TRBJ2-1,TRBV15,CATSRDRGLAGNEQFF
.,TRBJ2-3,TRBV6-5,CASSYGSGYADTQYF
.,TRBJ2-5,TRBV5-1,CASREGTETQYF
.,TRBJ1-5,TRBV20-1,CSASDGGDHSNQPQHF
.,TRBJ2-7,TRBV6-2/TRBV6-3,CASRYRTDYYEQYF
.,TRBJ2-1,TRBV27,CASSVGTSGNSMNNEQFF
once,TRBJ2-7,TRBV19,CASTRGPAGAYEQYF
.,TRBJ2-7,TRBV3-1/TRBV3-2,CASSQEGGRYEQYF
.,TRBJ1-1,TRBV5-8,CASSLDGTYRSLGFF
many,TRBJ2-1,TRBV27,CASSSDFYSYNEQFF
few,TRBJ1-4,TRBV19,CASSIGTGSFFEEKLFF
.,TRBJ2-2,TRBV2,CASSGTGELFF
.,TRBJ1-1,TRBV19,CASSAGTTNTEAFF
.,TRBJ2-1,TRBV5-1,CASSSGLTLGGEQFF
.,TRBJ2-7,TRBV2,CASIGTGTRYEQYF
.,TRBJ2-5,TRBV7-2,CASSLVSGPAEDQETQYF
.,TRBJ2-7,TRBV7-2,CASSLAGQGEFYEQYF
.,TRBJ1-4,TRBV19,CATGGRLRTNEKLFF
.,TRBJ2-7,TRBV29-1,CSILAGGSYEQYF
.,TRBJ2-1,TRBV24-1,CATSDGASYNEQFF
once,TRBJ2-5,TRBV5-6,CASSLFWDSQETQYF
.,TRBJ2-7,TRBV12-2,CASRLVASGTESSYEQYF
.,TRBJ1-2,TRBV18,CASTPGSEVYYGYTF
.,TRBJ2-5,TRBV30,CAWSVPSQGGRETQYF
.,TRBJ2-1,TRBV4-1,CASSQDLGQRPYNEQFF
.,TRBJ2-1,TRBV19,CASSPQASGDNEQFF
.,TRBJ1-5,TRBV30,CAWAGGNGGQPQHF
.,TRBJ2-3,TRBV19,CASSTTYRGDTQYF
.,TRBJ1-2,TRBV4-1,CASSQTGRNGYTF
.,TRBJ2-1,TRBV5-6,CASSSTDYNEQFF
few,TRBJ2-6,TRBV7-9,CASSLRDRESGANVLTF
.,TRBJ2-7,TRBV7-2,CASSASLAGGSSYEQYF
few,TRBJ1-5,TRBV2,CASGIRASQPQHF